Presented here are 27 T cell receptor beta chains from one specimen sequenced in a study of blood T cells in healthy people across ages. PCR was performed a second time for roughly 7 to 11 cycles using a sample-barcoded 5' primer and a J-beta primer mix. TCRdb recomputed calls from the 5' RACE reads with MiXCR, one row per CDR3 protein. The sample lists around 900,000 distinct CDR3 sequences; 45% to 60% were seen once. The sample taken for sequencing was blood. Every receptor here comes from a woman aged 60 to 75 in good health.

The J gene is TRBJ2-1, the V gene TRBV11-2, with D possibly TRBD2 on 5 matching bases. Germline V gene data show CDR1 as SGHAT and CDR2 as FQNNGV. V gave up 5 bases and J gave up 0 bases, with 11 bases separating them. The length of the CDR3 is 15 residues. DNA of the CDR3: TGTGCCAGCAGCCTTGAGCGGACCTCCTACAATGAGCAGTTCTTC. Protein sequence: CASSLERTSYNEQFF.

CDR3 residues: CSVGQGDNEQYF. The CDR3 nucleotides read TGCAGCGTGGGACAGGGGGACAACGAGCAGTACTTC. The J gene is TRBJ2-7, the V gene TRBV29-1; 11 bases map to TRBD1. Trimming took 6 bases from V and 5 from J; bases not matched to a gene: 3. The CDR3 loop spans 12 amino acids. Germline V gene sequence: CDR1 SQVTM, CDR2 ANQGSEA.

This clonotype has a handful of counts. The chain employs TRBV6-5 and TRBJ2-3; possible D gene TRBD2, 5 bases. Trimming pared 6 bases from V and 6 bases from J, leaving 13 bases between. The CDR3 runs to 13 residues. Germline V lookup: CDR1 MNHEY, CDR2 SVGAGI. The CDR3 DNA follows: TGTGCCAGCAGAAATTCGGGGTTGGATACGCAGTATTTT. Protein sequence: CASRNSGLDTQYF.

This clonotype was counted only a few times. The CDR3 nucleotides read TGCAGTGCTAGAGCGGGACTAGCGGGCCCTAGCTCCTACAATGAGCAGTTCTTC. It codes for CSARAGLAGPSSYNEQFF. The V gene is TRBV20-1, the J gene TRBJ2-1, with TRBD2 matching over 12 bases. The CDR3 runs 18 residues. Germline V gives CDR1 DFQATT, CDR2 SNEGSKA (reference sequence). V gave up 1 base and J gave up 0 bases; unmatched junction bases: 7.

V usage is TRBV2 and J usage is TRBJ1-4, with a possible D match to TRBD1 (5 bases). The CDR3 extends over 16 amino acids. V was trimmed by 4 bases and J by 7 bases, leaving 19 bases between them. Germline CDR1 reads SNHLY; CDR2 reads FYNNEI. The CDR3 here is CASSGDWGFQVEKLFF. The CDR3 DNA follows: TGTGCCAGCAGTGGGGACTGGGGTTTTCAGGTTGAAAAACTGTTTTTT.

This chain joins TRBV13 and TRBJ2-7, with D uncertain. CDR1 PRHDT and CDR2 FYEKMQ come from the germline V gene (reference sequence). The CDR3 is made up of 12 amino acids. Trimming took off 5 bases at V and 2 bases at J, with 7 bases between the two ends. The CDR3 is CASSPDAYEQYF. The DNA of the CDR3 is TGTGCCAGCAGCCCGGACGCCTACGAGCAGTACTTC. The full variable domain, rest sourced from reference TRBV13 and TRBJ2-7, is AAGVIQSPRHLIKEKRETATLKCYPIPRHDTVYWYQQGPGQDPQFLISFYEKMQSDKGSIPDRFSAQQFSDYHSELNMSSLELGDSALYFCASSPDAYEQYFGPGTRLTVT.

This sequence joins TRBV7-2 and TRBJ2-1, with D uncertain. V shed 0 bases and J shed 6 bases, with 9 bases lying between them. The CDR3 is 14 residues long. From germline, CDR1 is SGHTA and CDR2 FQGNSA. CDR3 nucleotides: TGTGCCAGCAGCTTAGCGGTGGGCCGCAATGAGCAGTTCTTC. It encodes CASSLAVGRNEQFF.

This chain joins TRBV20-1 and TRBJ2-6, with 9 bases fitting TRBD1. There are 16 residues in the CDR3. The V gene's germline CDR1 is DFQATT and CDR2 SNEGSKA (reference sequence). The V segment lost 6 bases and the J segment 1 base; nucleotides outside the gene matches: 7. As DNA, the CDR3 is TGCAGTGCAAGGACAGGGGTTGGGTCTGGGGCCAACGTCCTGACTTTC. Residues: CSARTGVGSGANVLTF.

The chain combines TRBV6-5 with TRBJ2-7; 14 nucleotides match TRBD2. Per the germline V gene, CDR1 is MNHEY and CDR2 is SVGAGI. The V segment lost 6 bases and the J segment 7 bases; nucleotides outside the gene matches: 8. The length of the CDR3 is 15 residues. CDR3 sequence (DNA): TGTGCCAGCAGGCCCGGGACTAGCGGGAGCCAAGAGCAGTACTTC. It yields the protein CASRPGTSGSQEQYF.

The J gene is TRBJ1-4, the V gene TRBV20-1, with D possibly being TRBD1 (6 bases). The germline V gene has CDR1 DFQATT and CDR2 SNEGSKA (reference sequence). The CDR3 is 15 amino acids. V lost 0 bases, J lost 7 bases, and 15 bases lay in between. The CDR3 here is CSARDAGGGGEKLFF. The CDR3 region has the DNA TGCAGTGCTAGAGATGCGGGAGGGGGAGGTGAAAAACTGTTTTTT.

The chain links TRBV5-1 to TRBJ2-1, with 8 bases that match TRBD2. V lost 0 bases to trimming and J lost 8 bases; unmatched junction nucleotides: 16. The CDR3 consists of 18 residues. Germline V gives CDR1 SGHRS, CDR2 YFSETQ. CDR3 sequence: CASSLAFSLAAGVYEQFF. The CDR3 DNA sequence: TGCGCCAGCAGCTTGGCCTTCTCTCTTGCAGCGGGGGTCTATGAGCAGTTCTTC.

A few counts support this clonotype. This chain connects TRBV7-2 to TRBJ2-3; 9 bases align to TRBD1. V lost 5 bases and J lost 4; bases outside the gene matches: 10. The CDR3 loop spans 16 amino acids. Germline CDR1 SGHTA, CDR2 FQGNSA. In DNA form, the CDR3 reads TGTGCCAGCAGCCGTCGTCGGGACAGGGTGGCAGATACGCAGTATTTT. Residues: CASSRRRDRVADTQYF. The complete variable domain, with remaining parts taken from reference TRBV7-2 and TRBJ2-3, reads GAGVSQSPSNKVTEKGKDVELRCDPISGHTALYWYRQSLGQGLEFLIYFQGNSAPDKSGLPSDRFSAERTGGSVSTLTIQRTQQEDSAVYLCASSRRRDRVADTQYFGPGTRLTVL.

This clonotype has just a few counts. The CDR3 region is CSATRGTRQSNQPQHF. The DNA for the CDR3 is TGCAGTGCTACCCGTGGCACCCGGCAGAGCAATCAGCCCCAGCATTTT. This sequence joins TRBV20-1 and TRBJ1-5; D uncertain. The CDR3 extends over 16 amino acids. CDR1 is DFQATT and CDR2 is SNEGSKA in the germline V gene (reference sequence). Trimming removed 4 bases at V and 1 base at J, with 17 bases between.

The chain links TRBV27 to TRBJ2-1; 7 bases are shared with TRBD2. The CDR3 sequence is 13 residues long. With V trimmed by 4 bases and J by 7 bases, 4 bases remained unmatched. The germline V gene has CDR1 MNHEY and CDR2 SMNVEV (reference sequence). Written as DNA, the CDR3 is TGTGCCAGCAGTTCGCTAGCGGCGAATGAGCAGTTCTTC. Its translation: CASSSLAANEQFF.

The genes are TRBV12-3 or TRBV12-4 and TRBJ2-3; D remains ambiguous. The CDR3 is 15 amino acids. Trimming shortened V by 3 bases and J by 0 bases, and 10 bases separated the two germline ends. The CDR3 reads CASSLVITSTDTQYF. The CDR3 nucleotides read TGTGCCAGCAGTTTGGTCATAACTAGCACAGATACGCAGTATTTT.

This chain links TRBV6-4 with TRBJ2-6; D gene ambiguous. CDR3 length equals 16 residues. Trimming left V 6 bases short and J 4 bases short, with 16 bases between. Germline CDR1 is MRHNA and CDR2 is SNTAGT. CDR3: CASRPRITSGANVLTF. The DNA for the CDR3 is TGTGCCAGCAGACCCAGGATTACATCCGGGGCCAACGTCCTGACTTTC.

The chain recombines TRBV7-9 with TRBJ2-7; 7 bases are a match to TRBD2. The germline V gene has CDR1 SEHNR and CDR2 FQNEAQ (reference sequence). The CDR3 spans 12 residues. Trimming at V came to 5 bases and at J to 7 bases, leaving 5 bases not matched to a gene. In nucleotides, the CDR3 is TGTGCCAGCAGCATGGGACTACTTGAGCAGTACTTC. It specifies CASSMGLLEQYF.

The V call is TRBV7-9, the J call TRBJ2-3, with 7 nucleotides matching TRBD1. The CDR3 covers 14 residues. From germline, CDR1 is SEHNR and CDR2 FQNEAQ (reference sequence). The V segment lost 4 bases and the J segment 4 bases; nucleotides outside the gene matches: 5. The CDR3 is CASSSTGSPDTQYF. CDR3 bases: TGTGCCAGCAGCTCGACAGGGTCTCCAGATACGCAGTATTTT.

The gene calls are TRBV6-5 and TRBJ1-2; 8 bases fit TRBD1. The CDR3 spans 14 residues. The V and J ends lost 6 bases and 2 bases, in that order; junction bases with no gene match: 5. Germline loops: CDR1 MNHEY, CDR2 SVGAGI. The CDR3 DNA is TGTGCCAGCAGAGACGACAGGGGAAACTATGGCTACACCTTC. Residues: CASRDDRGNYGYTF.

The J gene is TRBJ2-3, the V gene TRBV3-1; 9 bases line up with TRBD2. The trim removed 6 bases at V and 10 bases at J, leaving 5 bases unmatched. Germline V gives CDR1 LGHDT, CDR2 YNNKEL (reference sequence). The CDR3 extends over 12 amino acids. The CDR3 loop reads CASSRLAGAQYF. The CDR3 region has the DNA TGTGCCAGCAGTCGTTTAGCGGGAGCGCAGTATTTT.

This rearrangement joins TRBV2 to TRBJ2-7, with a possible D match to TRBD2 (6 bases). Germline V gives CDR1 SNHLY, CDR2 FYNNEI. V lost 10 bases, J lost 1 base, and 14 bases lay in between. The CDR3 spans 13 residues. As DNA, the CDR3 is TGTGCCACCGTCTGGACTACGTCCTACGAGCAGTACTTC. Encoded protein: CATVWTTSYEQYF.

This chain uses TRBV5-5 with TRBJ2-7; the match to TRBD1 covers 9 bases. The germline CDR1 and CDR2 sequences are SGHKS and YYEKEE (reference sequence). The length of the CDR3 is 14 residues. Trimming cost V 7 bases and J 0 bases; bases outside gene matches: 5. CDR3 coding DNA: TGTGCCAGCTGGGGACAGGGAAGCTCCTACGAGCAGTACTTC. Its protein product is CASWGQGSSYEQYF.

The chain uses TRBV28 and TRBJ1-4; no clear D gene. Trimming took 6 bases from V and 8 from J, leaving 13 bases between them. Germline assignment: CDR1 MDHEN and CDR2 SYDVKM. The CDR3 contains 13 residues. CDR3 nucleotides: TGTGCCAGCAGGTCAGGTTTGGAGGAAAAACTGTTTTTT. Protein: CASRSGLEEKLFF.

This chain uses TRBV28 with TRBJ1-6; D may be TRBD1 (5 bases). Germline CDR1 MDHEN, CDR2 SYDVKM. With 7 bases removed from V and 9 bases from J, the gap between germline ends came to 13 bases. The CDR3 has 13 residues. The CDR3 spells CASIQDLTSPLHF. In DNA form, the CDR3 reads TGTGCCAGCATACAGGATCTTACTTCACCCCTCCACTTT.

This clonotype was detected only once. V usage is TRBV7-8 and J usage is TRBJ2-7; D is possibly TRBD1 (6 bases). Germline CDR1 is SGHVS and CDR2 is FQNEAQ. CDR3 size: 16 residues. With 6 bases removed from V and 3 bases from J, the gap between germline ends came to 21 bases. In nucleotides, the CDR3 is TGTGCCAGCAGTTCTCACCCCAGGGGCTTGTTCTACGAGCAGTACTTC. It yields the protein CASSSHPRGLFYEQYF.

This chain connects TRBV5-1 to TRBJ2-5; D unclear. The CDR3 runs to 13 residues. Germline CDR1 reads SGHRS; CDR2 reads YFSETQ. With 3 bases removed from V and 1 base from J, the gap between germline ends came to 7 bases. Written as DNA, the CDR3 is TGCGCCAGCAGCTACAACCTCCAAGAGACCCAGTACTTC. Translated: CASSYNLQETQYF. The full variable domain, its missing parts supplied by reference TRBV5-1 and TRBJ2-5, is KAGVTQTPRYLIKTRGQQVTLSCSPISGHRSVSWYQQTPGQGLQFLFEYFSETQRNKGNFPGRFSGRQFSNSRSEMNVSTLELGDSALYLCASSYNLQETQYFGPGTRLLVL.

The V and J genes are TRBV5-1 and TRBJ2-7; no definite D call. The CDR3 contains 13 residues. The germline CDR1 and CDR2 sequences are SGHRS and YFSETQ. Trimming removed 1 base from V and 3 bases from J, with 8 bases in between. CDR3 region: CASSLPDGYEQYF. Here the CDR3 DNA reads TGCGCCAGCAGCTTGCCCGACGGCTACGAGCAGTACTTC.